This TCR beta chain comes out of a study of blood T cell repertoires in COVID-19. In the study overall: There were acute and convalescent COVID-19 samples, and they came from the United States, Italy and Spain. T cells, B-cell-depleted T cells, or PBMCs supplied cDNA or gDNA.

The CDR3 is 16 residues long. Germline values: CDR1 SNHLY, CDR2 FYNNEI. V lost 0 bases to trimming and J lost 5 bases; unmatched junction nucleotides: 4. In the original workflow: The assay estimated nucleated cells by amplifying reference gene primers. Method: immunoSEQ multiplex PCR; TCRdb's copy keeps in-frame clones and lacks some. D and trimming come from the DNA, and the V and J calls and clone size come from that table. The sample contains 250,000 to 300,000 clones, approximately 85% of which appear only once. This clone was recorded at least ten times. What was sequenced was peripheral blood. The chain recombines TRBV2 with TRBJ2-5, with TRBD2 identical over 12 bases. This TCR derives from a woman in her 70s with acute or convalescent COVID-19. CDR3 loop: CASSEALAGGQETQYF. DNA of the CDR3: TGTGCCAGCAGTGAAGCGCTAGCGGGGGGGCAGGAGACCCAGTACTTC. The full variable domain, with the rest looked up from reference TRBV2 and TRBJ2-5, is EPEVTQTPSHQVTQMGQEVILRCVPISNHLYFYWYRQILGQKVEFLVSFYNNEISEKSEIFDDQFSVERPDGSNFTLKIRSTKLEDSAMYFCASSEALAGGQETQYFGPGTRLLVL.